This TCR beta chain was identified during a study of control samples from healthy donors and cancer patients. The data were produced by immunoSEQ multiplex PCR, yet TCRdb's version contains in-frame clones alone and is incomplete. The sample records about 230,000 clones, roughly 82% being singletons. The receptor was derived from a woman aged 55-75 years with lung cancer. The sample taken for sequencing was PBMCs.

CDR3 bases: TGTGCCATCAGTTCCTGGGGAGGGGGCGGGCTAGCTGGTTCTAACGAGCAGTACTTC. It translates to CAISSWGGGGLAGSNEQYF. The gene calls are TRBV10-3 and TRBJ2-7; tentatively, D is TRBD1 or TRBD2 (7 bases each). The germline gives CDR1 ENHRY, CDR2 SYGVKD. V dropped 5 bases and J dropped 5 bases, with 31 bases sitting between them. This CDR3 is 19 amino acids long.